What follows are 27 T cell receptor beta chains derived from one specimen sequenced in a study of blood T cells in healthy people across ages. For the second PCR, which ran for roughly 6 to 12 cycles, a sample-barcoded 5' primer and a J-beta primer mix were used. TCRdb ran MiXCR on the 5' RACE reads and lists one entry per CDR3 protein. The data hold roughly 1 million distinct CDR3 sequences, with 20% to 25% observed a single time. These data were likewise used in another study, on T cells of mothers and their children.

Source material: blood. These TCRs come from a girl aged 2-10 years in good health.

V usage is TRBV6-6 and J usage is TRBJ1-2; D not resolved. V lost 6 bases to trimming and J lost 8 bases, with 22 bases between them. Germline values: CDR1 MNHNY, CDR2 SVGAGI (reference sequence). CDR3 length: 15 residues. In DNA, the CDR3 is TGTGCCAGCAGCTCCGGGGTCGACGGGATGAGGGGCTACACCTTC. Translation: CASSSGVDGMRGYTF.

The chain has TRBV27 and TRBJ1-2; a weak D match, TRBD1 (6 bases). The germline V and J ends were trimmed by 7 bases and 8 bases, with 29 bases remaining between them. The CDR3 runs to 17 residues. CDR1 MNHEY and CDR2 SMNVEV come from the germline V gene (reference sequence). In DNA form, the CDR3 reads TGTGCCAGCACCCCTTTCGGAGCTATACGGGGGCAGCAGGGCTACACCTTC. This codes for CASTPFGAIRGQQGYTF.

Note on this clonotype: One junction end does not reproduce the germline sequence, and a read error may be involved. The rearrangement joins TRBV6-5 to TRBJ1-5; D gene uncertain. This CDR3 region has 14 residues. Germline V gene lookup returns CDR1 MNHEY and CDR2 SVGAGI. The DNA of the CDR3 is TGTGCCAGCAGTTACAAGCGAGGCTTTCAGCCCCATCATTTT. This sequence encodes CASSYKRGFQPHHF.

This clonotype was detected many times. This chain links TRBV7-8 with TRBJ2-3, with 11 bases identical to TRBD2. The CDR3 contains 16 residues. In germline, CDR1 is SGHVS, CDR2 FQNEAQ. V was pared by 5 bases and J by 4 bases, with 8 bases of the junction left unmatched. CDR3 protein: CASSPFSGGAADTQYF. CDR3 coding DNA: TGTGCCAGCAGCCCTTTTAGCGGGGGGGCGGCAGATACGCAGTATTTT.

This clonotype has more than one count but fewer than ten. V is TRBV7-6 and J is TRBJ2-3, with D maybe TRBD1 (6 bases). Between the trimmed V and J ends, which lost 4 bases and 4 bases, there was a span of 21 bases. Germline V gives CDR1 SGHVS, CDR2 FNYEAQ. The CDR3 runs 17 residues. The CDR3 here is CASSSFIRGMSSDTQYF. The DNA for the CDR3 is TGTGCCAGCAGCTCCTTCATCAGGGGAATGTCTTCAGATACGCAGTATTTT. The complete variable domain, with remaining parts taken from reference TRBV7-6 and TRBJ2-3, reads GAGVSQSPRYKVTKRGQDVALRCDPISGHVSLYWYRQALGQGPEFLTYFNYEAQQDKSGLPNDRFSAERPEGSISTLTIQRTEQRDSAMYRCASSSFIRGMSSDTQYFGPGTRLTVL.

Concerning this clonotype: One junction end disagrees with the germline gene, perhaps due to a read error. V gene TRBV20-1 combines with J gene TRBJ2-1; 10 positions agree with TRBD2. CDR3 size: 12 residues. Germline V CDR1 and CDR2: DFQATT, SNEGSKA (reference sequence). In DNA, the CDR3 is TGCAGTGCAAGGACTAGCGGTAATGAGCAGTCCTTC. This codes for CSARTSGNEQSF.

The chain links TRBV7-9 to TRBJ2-5; D is ambiguous. The length of the CDR3 is 16 residues. Germline V gives CDR1 SEHNR, CDR2 FQNEAQ (reference sequence). With 2 bases removed from V and 1 base from J, the gap between germline ends came to 14 bases. The CDR3 sequence: CASSLFQYSAQETQYF. CDR3 sequence (DNA): TGTGCCAGCAGCTTATTTCAGTATTCCGCCCAAGAGACCCAGTACTTC.

This clonotype was observed a few times. The chain is built from TRBV7-9 and TRBJ1-1; D call uncertain. Germline CDR1 and CDR2: SEHNR and FQNEAQ (reference sequence). The CDR3 consists of 15 residues. V lost 5 bases, J lost 3 bases, and 16 bases lay in between. CDR3 sequence (DNA): TGTGCCAGCAGCCCATTTGTAGGCTGGGACACTGAAGCTTTCTTT. Translation gives CASSPFVGWDTEAFF.

The table lists this clonotype with a few counts. The V gene is TRBV20-1, the J gene TRBJ2-7, with a weak D call TRBD1 (6 bases). Germline V gene data show CDR1 as DFQATT and CDR2 as SNEGSKA (reference sequence). This CDR3 has 15 residues. Trimming left V 3 bases short and J 3 bases short, with 18 bases between. The CDR3 region is CSARALDSPNYEQYF. The DNA of the CDR3 is TGCAGTGCTAGGGCCTTGGACAGCCCCAACTACGAGCAGTACTTC.

This clonotype turned up a few times. The V call is TRBV29-1, the J call TRBJ2-2, with no clear D. Germline V gene lookup returns CDR1 SQVTM and CDR2 ANQGSEA. The CDR3 covers 15 residues. Trimming removed 4 bases from V and 0 bases from J, with 12 bases in between. The CDR3: CSVVGETTNTGELFF. The CDR3, as DNA: TGCAGCGTTGTCGGCGAGACAACGAACACCGGGGAGCTGTTTTTT.

The gene calls are TRBV29-1 and TRBJ2-3; 8 bases agree with TRBD2. The CDR3 contains 14 residues. Per germline, CDR1 SQVTM and CDR2 ANQGSEA. With 1 base clipped from V and 4 bases from J, the junction kept 4 bases outside the gene matches. The CDR3 coding sequence is TGCAGCGTTGAAGGAAGCGGGAGTCCAGATACGCAGTATTTT. Translation: CSVEGSGSPDTQYF.

In this sample, this clonotype turned up a few times. The CDR3, as DNA: TGCAGTGCTAGGGGGGTTAGCGGGGGGGCCTTAGGTACGCAGTATTTT. Its protein product is CSARGVSGGALGTQYF. V and J are TRBV20-1 and TRBJ2-3; 11 bases map to TRBD2. J lost 8 bases, V lost 3 bases, and 13 bases had no gene match. Germline CDR1 reads DFQATT; CDR2 reads SNEGSKA (reference sequence). The CDR3 contains 16 residues.

The chain has TRBV9 and TRBJ2-3; TRBD2 matches at 15 bases. The CDR3 consists of 19 residues. The germline V gene has CDR1 SGDLS and CDR2 YYNGEE. The V gene end was trimmed by 3 bases and the J gene end by 2 bases; junction bases not matched to a gene: 10. The CDR3 DNA is TGTGCCAGCAGCGCCTCCGGGACTAGCGGGAGGATCCTCACAGATACGCAGTATTTT. Its translation is CASSASGTSGRILTDTQYF.

Only a few counts were recorded for this clonotype. The chain carries TRBV24-1 and TRBJ1-2; tentative D call: TRBD1 (5 bases). Trimming took off 3 bases at V and 8 bases at J, with 12 bases between the two ends. Germline CDR1 reads KGHDR; CDR2 reads SFDVKD. This CDR3 has 13 amino acids. In DNA form, the CDR3 reads TGTGCCACCAGTGATCCCGGATGGGGCGGCTACACCTTC. Amino acid sequence: CATSDPGWGGYTF.

Remarks on this clonotype: An end of the junction differs from the germline gene, which may be a read error. The chain combines TRBV7-7 with TRBJ2-3; no reliable D call. Looked up from germline, CDR1 is SSHAT and CDR2 is FNYEAQ (reference sequence). The CDR3 consists of 15 residues. The CDR3 loop reads CASSSELYPGDTQYF. In DNA form, the CDR3 reads TGTGCTAGCAGCTCAGAACTTTACCCCGGAGATACGCAGTATTTT.

J is TRBJ1-2 and V is TRBV6-5; D remains unclear. V lost 7 bases to trimming and J lost 8 bases, with 8 bases between them. The germline CDR1 and CDR2 sequences are MNHEY and SVGAGI. This CDR3 is built from 10 residues. This CDR3 reads CASTTGGYTF. CDR3 bases: TGTGCCAGCACTACGGGGGGCTACACCTTC.

This clonotype was observed a few times. This rearrangement joins TRBV7-9 to TRBJ1-1, with D tentatively TRBD1 (5 bases). The CDR3 has 15 amino acids. The germline V gene encodes CDR1 SEHNR and CDR2 FQNEAQ (reference sequence). The germline V and J ends were trimmed by 2 bases and 5 bases, with 15 bases remaining between them. The CDR3 here is CASSLWGRGETEAFF. DNA of the CDR3: TGTGCCAGCAGCTTATGGGGACGGGGGGAGACTGAAGCTTTCTTT.

This clonotype has only a few counts. The DNA of the CDR3 is TGCGCCAGCAGCTTCTCGATAGGATATGAGCAGTTCTTC. It encodes CASSFSIGYEQFF. The chain employs TRBV5-1 and TRBJ2-7; D gene unclear. The assigned J gene may be wrong: the sequence end matches TRBJ2-1 better. The germline gives CDR1 SGHRS, CDR2 YFSETQ. The CDR3 extends over 13 amino acids.

V usage is TRBV7-3 and J usage is TRBJ1-1; possible D gene TRBD1, 6 bases. The CDR3 contains 14 residues. Germline CDR1 is SGHTA and CDR2 is FQGTGA. The V gene lost 6 bases and the J gene lost 8 bases, with 19 bases spanning the gap. CDR3 sequence: CASRPIPGAPEAFF. The CDR3 nucleotides are TGTGCCAGCAGACCCATACCGGGGGCTCCAGAAGCTTTCTTT.

The gene calls are TRBV20-1 and TRBJ1-2, with TRBD1 identical over 12 bases. Germline CDR1 DFQATT, CDR2 SNEGSKA (reference sequence). The CDR3 consists of 15 residues. V lost 0 bases and J lost 8; bases outside the gene matches: 7. CDR3 DNA sequence: TGCAGTGCTAGAGATTGGGGGACAGGGGGCTTCGGCTACACCTTC. Its protein product is CSARDWGTGGFGYTF.

The chain carries TRBV2 and TRBJ2-1; 12 positions agree with TRBD2. Germline V gene sequence: CDR1 SNHLY, CDR2 FYNNEI. V lost 7 bases to trimming and J lost 10 bases; unmatched junction nucleotides: 11. The CDR3 has 15 residues. Here the CDR3 DNA reads TGTGCCAGCAAGATACTAGCGGGGGGTCCCAGCGAGCAGTTCTTC. It translates to CASKILAGGPSEQFF.

This clonotype was counted only a few times. The J gene is TRBJ1-2, the V gene TRBV7-2, with a possible D match to TRBD1 (6 bases). Trimming stripped 2 bases from V and 2 bases from J, with 12 bases between. Germline V gives CDR1 SGHTA, CDR2 FQGNSA. This CDR3 region has 15 residues. In nucleotides, the CDR3 is TGTGCCAGCAGCTTAAGTGCAGGGGCCAACTATGGCTACACCTTC. Translation gives CASSLSAGANYGYTF.

The chain is built from TRBV9 and TRBJ2-3; D remains unclear. The germline V gene encodes CDR1 SGDLS and CDR2 YYNGEE. The V end lost 2 bases, the J end lost 8 bases, and 9 bases lay between the germline ends. CDR3 length: 12 residues. CDR3 loop: CASSVLSGTQYF. CDR3 nucleotides: TGTGCCAGCAGCGTCCTTAGTGGTACGCAGTATTTT.

In this sample, this clonotype turned up a few times. This chain uses TRBV5-5 with TRBJ1-4; D remains unclear. Per germline, CDR1 SGHKS and CDR2 YYEKEE (reference sequence). Trimming took 4 bases from V and 6 from J, leaving 19 bases between them. The CDR3 contains 16 residues. DNA of the CDR3: TGTGCCAGCAGCCCTCGCCTCTCGGGCGGGGATGAAAAACTGTTTTTT. Amino acid sequence: CASSPRLSGGDEKLFF.

This clonotype was observed a few times. The chain joins TRBV15 to TRBJ2-3; 7 bases map to TRBD2. Germline V gives CDR1 LNHNV, CDR2 YYDKDF (reference sequence). The CDR3 is 17 residues long. V lost 0 bases to trimming and J lost 1 base; unmatched junction nucleotides: 7. The CDR3 protein is CATSRDIGLAGTDTQYF. CDR3 coding DNA: TGTGCCACCAGCAGAGATATCGGGCTAGCGGGCACAGATACGCAGTATTTT.

This clonotype showed up just a few times. The chain joins TRBV2 to TRBJ1-3; D not certain. The CDR3 runs 14 residues. CDR1 and CDR2 from the germline V gene are SNHLY and FYNNEI. V dropped 1 base and J dropped 2 bases, with 6 bases sitting between them. The CDR3 sequence is CASSEGVPGNTIYF. CDR3 nucleotides: TGTGCCAGCAGTGAAGGGGTCCCTGGAAACACCATATATTTT.

This clonotype appeared a few times. The chain links TRBV20-1 to TRBJ1-5; D might be TRBD1 (6 bases). CDR3 length: 14 residues. V gave up 6 bases and J gave up 10 bases, with 22 bases separating them. Per germline, CDR1 DFQATT and CDR2 SNEGSKA (reference sequence). The CDR3 DNA reads TGCAGTGCCCTAGATCGGGGAGGTGGGGGCCCCCAGCATTTT. This gives the protein CSALDRGGGGPQHF.